This T cell receptor beta chain was obtained from a study of T cell repertoires in cytomegalovirus infection. At the level of the study: Matching HLA type, along with CMV infection, was indicated by public TCR beta signatures.

The germline CDR1 and CDR2 sequences are SGHDN and FVKESK. V shed 2 bases, J shed 7 bases, and the junction held 6 bases outside the gene matches. CDR3 size: 15 residues. MiXCR, run by TCRdb on the reads, gives a single entry per CDR3 protein. Altogether roughly 800,000 distinct CDR3 sequences are present, about 27% being singletons, with the ten largest covering 13%. With respect to this clonotype: Antigen: not known.

This clonotype originated in a human donor in good health (CMV status not recorded). Some clones in this sample may be carry-over from other donors' samples. This chain connects TRBV14 to TRBJ2-2; 8 nucleotides align to TRBD1. The specimen was cultured CD8+ T cells from PBMCs, collected from culture after CMV antigen stimulation. The CDR3 nucleotides are TGTGCCAGCAGCCAACGGACAGGGAGTAGCGGGGAGCTGTTTTTT. This translates into CASSQRTGSSGELFF.